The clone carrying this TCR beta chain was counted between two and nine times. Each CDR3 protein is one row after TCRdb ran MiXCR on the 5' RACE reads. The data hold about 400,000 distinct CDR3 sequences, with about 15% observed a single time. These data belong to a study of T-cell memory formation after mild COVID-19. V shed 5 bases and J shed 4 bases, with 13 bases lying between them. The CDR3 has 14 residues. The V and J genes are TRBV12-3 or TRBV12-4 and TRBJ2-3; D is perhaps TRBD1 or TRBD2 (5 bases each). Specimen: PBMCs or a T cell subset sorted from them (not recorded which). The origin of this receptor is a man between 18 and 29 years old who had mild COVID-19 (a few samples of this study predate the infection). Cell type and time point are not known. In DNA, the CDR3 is TGTGCCAGCAGTAGAGGGGATGAGGCAGATACGCAGTATTTT. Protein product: CASSRGDEADTQYF.